The T cell receptor beta chain described here comes from a study of OX40 agonist ivuxolimab in advanced cancers. Drawing of blood for sampling happened at baseline, at cycle 4 day 1, and at cycle 7 day 1. In the case of this clone: Its antigen is unknown.

Regarding the study as a whole: On average, CD8+ T cells had more expanded clones than CD4+.

TCRdb keeps only in-frame clones here, not all; method: immunoSEQ multiplex PCR. Of over 80,000 clones in the sample, about 94% were seen once. Trimming pared 0 bases from V and 6 bases from J, leaving 16 bases between. CDR1 is MNHEY, CDR2 SVGAGI, per germline. This CDR3 spans 16 amino acids. The chain uses TRBV6-5 and TRBJ2-3, with D tentatively TRBD2 (6 bases). This TCR came from an adult with an advanced solid tumor such as melanoma, head and neck, liver or kidney cancer. The specimen was CD4+ or CD8+ T cells sorted from blood, collected in a trial of the OX40 agonist ivuxolimab. This chain's CDR3 is CASSYSILGGGDTQYF. The CDR3 DNA is TGTGCCAGCAGTTACTCGATCCTGGGTGGGGGGGATACGCAGTATTTT.